This T cell receptor beta chain comes out of a study of blood T cell repertoires in COVID-19. On the study more broadly: Samples came from the United States, Italy and Spain, spanning acute and convalescent COVID-19. T cells, B-cell-depleted T cells, or PBMCs provided the cDNA or gDNA that served as material.

Authors' methods: Researchers report that nucleated cell counts were estimated from reference gene primer amplification. The protocol was immunoSEQ multiplex PCR, while the TCRdb copy is restricted to in-frame clones and leaves out a portion. The D gene and trimming were derived from the DNA, and the V and J assignments and clone size from that table. Here the sample spans nearly 350,000 clones, about four fifths being singletons. The germline CDR1 and CDR2 sequences are MNHEY and SVGAGI. The V gene end was trimmed by 4 bases and the J gene end by 0 bases; junction bases not matched to a gene: 5. This CDR3 has 16 amino acids.

This chain joins TRBV6-5 and TRBJ1-3; 8 bases align to TRBD1. The specimen was peripheral blood. The receptor was derived from a man between 25 and 39 years old with active or convalescent COVID-19. The CDR3 sequence: CASSSAGGSSGNTIYF. DNA of the CDR3: TGTGCCAGCAGTTCTGCAGGGGGCAGCTCTGGAAACACCATATATTTT.